Below, 21 T cell receptor beta chains from the same sample are listed, as sequenced in a study of blood T cells in healthy people across ages. Together with a sample-barcoded 5' primer, a J-beta primer mix was included in a second PCR lasting roughly 6 to 12 cycles. Using its own MiXCR run on the 5' RACE reads, TCRdb lists one record per CDR3 protein. The repertoire has 550,000 to 650,000 distinct CDR3 sequences, about 26% of them found once; the top ten carry approximately 3.6%. This sample also appeared in a second study, on T cells of mothers and their children.

Sequencing was performed on blood. The receptors shown here come from a boy aged 2 to 9 in good health.

The chain has TRBV9 and TRBJ1-4; 9 positions match TRBD1. This CDR3 comprises 15 residues. CDR1 and CDR2 from the germline V gene are SGDLS and YYNGEE. V dropped 3 bases and J dropped 5; count of bases not matched to a gene: 5. CDR3 region: CASSAWGTGNEKLFF. In nucleotides, the CDR3 is TGTGCCAGCAGCGCCTGGGGGACAGGGAATGAAAAACTGTTTTTT.

This clonotype was recorded only once. The gene calls are TRBV10-2 and TRBJ2-2; 7 bases map to TRBD1. V shed 7 bases and J 6 bases; nucleotides not matched to a gene: 2. The CDR3 runs to 12 residues. Germline lookup yields CDR1 WSHSY and CDR2 SAAADI. For the CDR3, the DNA is TGCGCCAGCACCCAGGGGGCCGGGGAGCTGTTTTTT. As protein: CASTQGAGELFF.

This clonotype has more than one count but fewer than ten. The junction departs from germline at one end; a sequencing error may be responsible. The chain combines TRBV29-1 with TRBJ2-3; D is uncertain. The CDR3 loop spans 13 amino acids. Per the germline V gene, CDR1 is SQVTM and CDR2 is ANQGSEA. CDR3 coding DNA: TGCAGCATTGAACCAGTGAGAACAGATACGCAGTATTTT. This translates into CSIEPVRTDTQYF.

Many counts were recorded for this clonotype. V gene TRBV5-1 combines with J gene TRBJ2-5; D gene ambiguous. CDR3 length: 14 amino acids. Trimming pared 0 bases from V and 4 bases from J, leaving 10 bases between. Germline values: CDR1 SGHRS, CDR2 YFSETQ. The CDR3 region has the DNA TGCGCCAGCAGCTTGGGGGTACCCGGAGAGACCCAGTACTTC. Its translation is CASSLGVPGETQYF.

The sample holds a few counts of this clonotype. V and J are TRBV10-3 and TRBJ2-5, with 15 bases lining up with TRBD2. Germline V gives CDR1 ENHRY, CDR2 SYGVKD. The CDR3 runs 19 residues. J lost 2 bases, V lost 11 bases, and 18 bases had no gene match. This CDR3 reads CASHPGTSGGPNLQETQYF. For the CDR3, the DNA is TGTGCCTCCCATCCAGGGACTAGCGGGGGGCCAAACCTACAAGAGACCCAGTACTTC.

The V call is TRBV7-9, the J call TRBJ2-5; TRBD1 matches 7 bases. Per germline, CDR1 SEHNR and CDR2 FQNEAQ (reference sequence). The CDR3 extends over 17 amino acids. V trimming: 5 bases; J trimming: 10 bases; junction bases outside the gene matches: 22. CDR3 amino acids: CASSDPGFGTAQGDQYF. Here the CDR3 DNA reads TGTGCCAGCAGCGATCCGGGATTCGGGACAGCCCAGGGGGACCAGTACTTC.

This sequence joins TRBV10-3 and TRBJ2-5; 12 nucleotides line up with TRBD2. From germline, CDR1 is ENHRY and CDR2 SYGVKD. With 6 bases clipped from V and 2 bases from J, the junction kept 4 bases outside the gene matches. This CDR3 is 15 amino acids long. DNA for the CDR3: TGTGCCATCAGCGCTAGCGGGGGGGAACAAGAGACCCAGTACTTC. Amino acids: CAISASGGEQETQYF.

This clonotype was counted ten times or more. The J gene is TRBJ2-7, the V gene TRBV25-1; D is unresolved. V lost 2 bases to trimming and J lost 5 bases, with 4 bases between them. This CDR3 region has 11 residues. Germline lookup yields CDR1 MGHDK and CDR2 SYGVNS. The chain's CDR3 is CASSESDEQYF. The CDR3 nucleotides read TGTGCCAGCAGTGAAAGTGACGAGCAGTACTTC.

J is TRBJ2-1 and V is TRBV7-9, with a tentative D call TRBD1 (5 bases). V gave up 6 bases and J gave up 7 bases, with 19 bases separating them. This CDR3 has 15 residues. Germline V gives CDR1 SEHNR, CDR2 FQNEAQ (reference sequence). CDR3 bases: TGTGCCAGCAGTTCGCACGCAGGGCAGTTGAATGAGCAGTTCTTC. The encoded protein is CASSSHAGQLNEQFF.

The chain's CDR3 is CASSDQPGGEQFF. CDR3 DNA sequence: TGCGCCAGCAGTGACCAACCAGGGGGTGAGCAGTTCTTC. This rearrangement joins TRBV10-1 to TRBJ2-1; 7 positions match TRBD1. Germline lookup yields CDR1 WNHNN and CDR2 SYGVQD (reference sequence). The CDR3 loop spans 13 amino acids. The V segment lost 3 bases and the J segment 9 bases; nucleotides outside the gene matches: 5.

This clonotype has only a few counts. J is TRBJ2-1 and V is TRBV20-1; 10 nucleotides line up with TRBD1. J lost 7 bases, V lost 0 bases, and 3 bases had no gene match. This CDR3 has 14 amino acids. Per germline, CDR1 DFQATT and CDR2 SNEGSKA (reference sequence). Written as DNA, the CDR3 is TGCAGTGCTAGAGATGGGACAGGGGCTAATGAGCAGTTCTTC. Translation: CSARDGTGANEQFF.

The chain recombines TRBV20-1 with TRBJ2-5; D unclear. The end of the DNA is better explained by TRBJ2-7, so the J call may be wrong. The V gene's germline CDR1 is DFQATT and CDR2 SNEGSKA (reference sequence). The length of the CDR3 is 11 residues. In DNA, the CDR3 is TGCAGTGCTCCCACCTCCTACGAGCAGTACTTC. Translation: CSAPTSYEQYF.

This chain links TRBV7-9 with TRBJ2-1; D is undetermined. V was shortened by 5 bases and J by 6 bases, with 8 bases between the two germline ends. The CDR3 has 12 amino acids. Germline-derived CDR1 and CDR2 are SEHNR and FQNEAQ (reference sequence). The CDR3 is CASSDYTNEQFF. The CDR3 DNA is TGTGCCAGCAGCGATTACACCAATGAGCAGTTCTTC.

CDR3 nucleotides: TGTGCCAGCAGTTACTCTATGTCCGGGGCCGAGCAGTTCTTC. Its protein product is CASSYSMSGAEQFF. This chain joins TRBV6-5 and TRBJ2-5, with D possibly called TRBD1 or TRBD2 (5 bases each). The J call is in doubt because the DNA end fits TRBJ2-1 better. This CDR3 is 14 amino acids long. Germline V gene data show CDR1 as MNHEY and CDR2 as SVGAGI.

A word on this clonotype: A much more abundant neighbour one base away suggests this may be a read error. J is TRBJ2-5 and V is TRBV5-1; D is unresolved. V was shortened by 6 bases and J by 4 bases, with 1 base between the two germline ends. The CDR3 length is 9 residues. In germline, CDR1 is SGHRS, CDR2 YFSETQ. The CDR3 protein is CASIETQYF. In DNA form, the CDR3 reads TGCGCCAGCATAGAGACCCAGTACTTC.

This chain connects TRBV5-1 to TRBJ2-7; 7 nucleotides match TRBD1. The CDR3 contains 14 residues. V gave up 2 bases and J gave up 4 bases; unmatched junction bases: 6. Germline V gene data show CDR1 as SGHRS and CDR2 as YFSETQ. CDR3 in amino acids: CASSFETGFYEQYF. CDR3 nucleotides: TGCGCCAGCAGCTTTGAGACAGGGTTTTACGAGCAGTACTTC.

This sequence joins TRBV20-1 and TRBJ2-7; 9 bases map to TRBD2. Germline V gene lookup returns CDR1 DFQATT and CDR2 SNEGSKA (reference sequence). The junction had 10 bases not matched to a gene; V was cut back by 3 bases and J by 10 bases. The CDR3 totals 13 residues. The CDR3 reads CSAREGLAWLQYF. The CDR3 nucleotides are TGCAGTGCTAGGGAGGGACTAGCCTGGCTCCAGTACTTC.

The chain carries TRBV29-1 and TRBJ2-1, with TRBD2 as a possible D gene (6 bases). The DNA end is a closer match to TRBJ2-7, so the J assignment may be wrong. Germline-derived CDR1 and CDR2 are SQVTM and ANQGSEA. The CDR3 runs to 13 residues. The CDR3 protein is CSVELGGGSEQYF. The CDR3 bases are TGCAGCGTTGAATTGGGGGGTGGAAGCGAGCAGTACTTC.

This clonotype was counted between two and nine times. V and J are TRBV3-1 and TRBJ2-1, with 8 positions matching TRBD2. Germline trimming cut 8 bases from V and 9 bases from J; bases unmatched to any gene: 3. The CDR3 has 11 residues. Per the germline V gene, CDR1 is LGHDT and CDR2 is YNNKEL (reference sequence). CDR3 in DNA: TGTGCCAGCTCGGCGGGAGGTGAGCAGTTCTTC. Translating it yields CASSAGGEQFF.

The chain links TRBV5-1 to TRBJ2-7; 7 bases map to TRBD1. The CDR3 sequence is 14 residues long. V was clipped by 2 bases and J by 5 bases; unmatched bases: 7. CDR1 and CDR2 from the germline V gene are SGHRS and YFSETQ. As DNA, the CDR3 is TGCGCCAGCAGCTTATTCCGACAGGGCCACGAGCAGTACTTC. Its protein product is CASSLFRQGHEQYF.

The genes are TRBV7-2 and TRBJ1-1, with D possibly being TRBD1 (6 bases). Trimming shortened V by 5 bases and J by 8 bases, and 18 bases separated the two germline ends. The CDR3 covers 14 residues. Germline CDR1 SGHTA, CDR2 FQGNSA. Written as DNA, the CDR3 is TGTGCCAGCAGCCCTCCCGGGACACCTAAAGAAGCTTTCTTT. Translating gives CASSPPGTPKEAFF.